The 7 T cell receptor beta chains presented below share a single source sample, sequenced in a study of post-analysis software for immune sequencing data. Notes on the study in general: About five TRBV segments occurring more often in patients than controls included TRBV5-6, TRBV5-1 and TRBV20-1.

Unique molecular identifiers were present in the TCR beta cDNA libraries. In TCRdb, the PCR reads were re-called with MiXCR into one record per CDR3 protein. The table includes a few hundred thousand distinct CDR3 sequences, approximately 34% detected once. These receptors are not linked to any known antigen. The material sequenced was blood. The receptors shown here come from a girl between 2 and 17 years old with multiple sclerosis.

The CDR3 sequence: CASSFLLTSGGANEQFF. CDR3 DNA sequence: TGTGCCAGCAGCTTCCTCCTTACTAGCGGGGGGGCTAATGAGCAGTTCTTC. The rearrangement uses TRBV7-2 and TRBJ2-1, with TRBD2 matching 13 bases. The CDR3 has 17 residues. V lost 3 bases and J lost 7; bases outside the gene matches: 9. Per germline, CDR1 SGHTA and CDR2 FQGNSA.

V is TRBV3-1 and J is TRBJ1-2; weak D call: TRBD1 (5 bases). V was clipped by 0 bases and J by 4 bases, with 15 bases between them. Germline V lookup: CDR1 LGHDT, CDR2 YNNKEL (reference sequence). The CDR3 runs to 16 residues. The DNA of the CDR3 is TGTGCCAGCAGCCAAGATCCCGGGGGGTATGGCTATGGCTACACCTTC. Protein sequence: CASSQDPGGYGYGYTF.

This chain uses TRBV20-1 with TRBJ2-1; 7 bases are a match to TRBD2. V trimming: 0 bases; J trimming: 2 bases; junction bases outside the gene matches: 4. Germline V CDR1 and CDR2: DFQATT, SNEGSKA (reference sequence). This CDR3 is built from 15 residues. The CDR3 loop reads CSARDHGTTYNEQFF. CDR3 DNA: TGCAGTGCTAGAGACCATGGGACTACCTACAATGAGCAGTTCTTC.

This CDR3 is CASSLDSGNGYTF. The CDR3 coding sequence is TGTGCCAGCAGCTTGGATTCAGGGAACGGCTACACCTTC. V gene TRBV5-5 combines with J gene TRBJ1-2; D possibly corresponds to TRBD1 (5 bases). CDR1 is SGHKS and CDR2 is YYEKEE in the germline V gene (reference sequence). V lost 0 bases and J 8 bases, leaving 11 bases between the germline ends. The CDR3 consists of 13 residues.

Only a few counts were recorded for this clonotype. The chain joins TRBV6-2 or TRBV6-3 to TRBJ2-7; 7 bases align to TRBD2. The CDR3 runs 15 residues. Germline CDR1 reads MNHEY; CDR2 reads SVGEGT. Losses at the gene ends were 0 bases for V and 2 bases for J; bases not matched to a gene: 4. DNA of the CDR3: TGTGCCAGCAGTTACTCGCTAGCGGCGGCCTACGAGCAGTACTTC. As protein: CASSYSLAAAYEQYF.

This clonotype turned up a few times. The V and J genes are TRBV7-9 and TRBJ2-7, with a tentative D call TRBD1 (6 bases). Germline CDR1 and CDR2: SEHNR and FQNEAQ (reference sequence). The CDR3 has 14 residues. V was cut by 4 bases and J by 2 bases, with 12 bases left in between. The CDR3 DNA reads TGTGCCAGCAGCTCAACGACAGGTACCTACGAGCAGTACTTC. As protein: CASSSTTGTYEQYF.

This clonotype was detected a few times. The chain employs TRBV15 and TRBJ2-1; D uncertain. Germline V CDR1 and CDR2: LNHNV, YYDKDF (reference sequence). This CDR3 comprises 17 residues. V lost 0 bases, J lost 1 base, and 13 bases lay in between. The CDR3 region is CATSRDVAGYSYNEQFF. The CDR3 DNA sequence: TGTGCCACCAGCAGAGATGTAGCAGGATATTCCTACAATGAGCAGTTCTTC.